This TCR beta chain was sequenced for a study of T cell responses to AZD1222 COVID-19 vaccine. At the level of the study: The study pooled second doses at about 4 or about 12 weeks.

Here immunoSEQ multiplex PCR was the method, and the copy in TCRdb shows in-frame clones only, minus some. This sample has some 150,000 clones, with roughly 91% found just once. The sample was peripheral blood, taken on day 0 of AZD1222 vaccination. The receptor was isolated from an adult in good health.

The CDR3 loop reads CASSPPVWDRATNEQFF. DNA of the CDR3: TGTGCCAGCTCACCCCCGGTTTGGGACAGAGCGACCAATGAGCAGTTCTTC. The genes are TRBV18 and TRBJ2-1; 7 bases are a match to TRBD1. CDR3 size: 17 residues. V shed 3 bases, J shed 6 bases, and the junction held 14 bases outside the gene matches. Germline V gives CDR1 KGHSH, CDR2 LQKENI.